What follows describes a single TCR beta chain. This specimen comes from a study of blood T cell repertoires in COVID-19. Study background: T cells, B-cell-depleted T cells, or PBMCs supplied cDNA or gDNA.

Germline lookup yields CDR1 SGHNT and CDR2 YYREEE (reference sequence). The V gene lost 1 base and the J gene lost 0 bases, with 7 bases spanning the gap. The CDR3 covers 14 residues. In the original workflow: Amplification of reference gene primers provided the estimated nucleated cell counts. Assay used: immunoSEQ multiplex PCR; TCRdb lists only in-frame clones, some missing. The D gene and trimming were derived from the DNA, and the V and J assignments and clone size from that table. The sample has a few hundred thousand clones, approximately 90% seen once. The age range of participants was 18 to 89 years, with residence in under 30 US areas. Participant reports of clinical history set cohort assignment.

The TCR sequence derives from a woman aged 18 to 35 in a cohort exposed to, infected with or recovered from COVID-19 (not recorded which). V gene TRBV5-4 combines with J gene TRBJ1-2; tentative D call: TRBD1 (5 bases). The sample was PBMCs or T cells enriched from blood (not recorded which). For the CDR3, the DNA is TGTGCCAGCAGCTTGACAGGCGCTAACTATGGCTACACCTTC. It specifies CASSLTGANYGYTF. Using reference TRBV5-4 and TRBJ1-2 for the parts outside the CDR3, the full variable domain is ETGVTQSPTHLIKTRGQQVTLRCSSQSGHNTVSWYQQALGQGPQFIFQYYREEENGRGNFPPRFSGLQFPNYSSELNVNALELDDSALYLCASSLTGANYGYTFGSGTRLTVV.